This T cell receptor beta chain was identified in a study of shared T cell receptors in the human thymus. Germline CDR1 and CDR2: SQVTM and ANQGSEA. J lost 4 bases, V lost 7 bases, and 3 bases had no gene match. The CDR3 is made up of 12 amino acids. Using immunoSEQ multiplex PCR, the repertoire was profiled, and TCRdb retains in-frame clones only, with some absent. This table holds around 730,000 clones, 75% to 90% found once. The same data also contributed to another study, on human thymus T cells. As that report states: Having surgery to correct congenital heart defects, healthy Finnish infants acted as the donors. Corrective heart surgery yielded the resections from which the thymus tissue came. Related work found strong thymic repertoire overlap between unrelated individuals.

The origin of this receptor is a girl under two years old with a congenital heart defect. Sequenced input: thymocytes. J is TRBJ2-2 and V is TRBV29-1; the match to TRBD1 covers 7 bases. For the CDR3, the DNA is TGCAGCGGGGGACAGTTCACCGGGGAGCTGTTTTTT. This gives the protein CSGGQFTGELFF.